The table lists the clone carrying this TCR beta chain with a count of one. Trimming stripped 6 bases from V and 7 bases from J, with 15 bases between. Germline V gene lookup returns CDR1 MNHEY and CDR2 SVGAGI. CDR3 length: 13 amino acids. The sample is drawn from a study of blood T cells in healthy people across ages. Primed by a sample-barcoded 5' primer and a J-beta primer mix, a second PCR proceeded for about 6 to 11 cycles. TCRdb passed the 5' RACE reads through MiXCR, listing each CDR3 protein once. The sample shows hundreds of thousands of distinct CDR3 sequences, about 26% of them seen only once. The data also belong to a second study, concerning T cells of mothers and their children.

The V gene is TRBV6-5, the J gene TRBJ2-5; D is possibly TRBD1 (5 bases). The specimen was blood. The receptor was derived from a boy younger than 10 in good health. The CDR3 coding sequence is TGTGCCAGCAGCCTAGACAGCCTAAGGACCCAGTACTTC. As protein: CASSLDSLRTQYF.